The 8 T cell receptor beta chains given below trace back to one sample, sequenced in a study of post-analysis software for immune sequencing data. Unique molecular identifiers featured in each of the TCR beta cDNA libraries. In TCRdb, the PCR reads were re-called with MiXCR into one record per CDR3 protein. The table lists roughly 870,000 distinct CDR3 sequences, roughly half of them singletons. Which antigens these TCRs recognize remains unknown. Findings and caveats of the study: There were five TRBV segments more frequent in patients than controls, and TRBV5-6, TRBV5-1 and TRBV20-1 were among them.

The material sequenced was blood. These TCRs come from a girl between 5 and 17 years old with multiple sclerosis.

The gene calls are TRBV29-1 and TRBJ2-5, with 9 bases aligning to TRBD2. Germline assignment: CDR1 SQVTM and CDR2 ANQGSEA. The CDR3 is 16 residues long. V lost 0 bases and J lost 2; bases outside the gene matches: 7. The CDR3 region is CSVEDWRGRVQETQYF. In nucleotides, the CDR3 is TGCAGCGTTGAAGATTGGCGCGGGAGGGTTCAAGAGACCCAGTACTTC. The full variable domain, rest sourced from reference TRBV29-1 and TRBJ2-5, is SAVISQKPSRDICQRGTSLTIQCQVDSQVTMMFWYRQQPGQSLTLIATANQGSEATYESGFVIDKFPISRPNLTFSTLTVSNMSPEDSSIYLCSVEDWRGRVQETQYFGPGTRLLVL.

The CDR3 loop reads CSVWGRTGDPYEQYF. CDR3 coding DNA: TGCAGCGTTTGGGGCAGGACAGGGGATCCCTACGAGCAGTACTTC. The chain employs TRBV29-1 and TRBJ2-7; 9 bases map to TRBD1. The CDR3 loop spans 15 amino acids. Losses at the gene ends were 5 bases for V and 2 bases for J; bases not matched to a gene: 10. From germline, CDR1 is SQVTM and CDR2 ANQGSEA.

This chain uses TRBV12-3 or TRBV12-4 with TRBJ1-2; D remains ambiguous. This CDR3 has 13 residues. Trimming stripped 6 bases from V and 4 bases from J, with 12 bases between. The CDR3 DNA reads TGTGCCAGCAGCCTGGCATACCTCTATGGCTACACCTTC. It translates to CASSLAYLYGYTF.

This rearrangement joins TRBV5-1 to TRBJ2-4; D might be TRBD1 or TRBD2, each matching 6 bases. TRBJ2-5 matches the DNA end more closely, so the J call is doubtful. The CDR3 is made up of 14 amino acids. The germline gives CDR1 SGHRS, CDR2 YFSETQ. The CDR3 coding sequence is TGCGCCAGCATCGAGAACGGAGGGGGGGAGACCCAGTACTTC. Translated: CASIENGGGETQYF.

This clonotype has more than one count but fewer than ten. The J gene is TRBJ1-1, the V gene TRBV29-1, with TRBD1 matching 10 bases. Per germline, CDR1 SQVTM and CDR2 ANQGSEA. The V gene end was trimmed by 4 bases and the J gene end by 5 bases; junction bases not matched to a gene: 1. The CDR3 covers 12 residues. The CDR3 reads CSVGTGGTEAFF. The CDR3 DNA sequence: TGCAGCGTTGGGACAGGGGGTACTGAAGCTTTCTTT.

This clonotype was found once. J is TRBJ2-7 and V is TRBV5-1, with 9 bases lining up with TRBD1. With V trimmed by 7 bases and J by 6 bases, 14 bases remained unmatched. CDR1 is SGHRS, CDR2 YFSETQ, per germline. The CDR3 sequence is 15 residues long. The CDR3 DNA reads TGCGCCAGCCGCGGGAACCGGGACAGGGTTCGCGAGCAGTACTTC. It codes for CASRGNRDRVREQYF.

The V call is TRBV20-1, the J call TRBJ2-1; the D gene is possibly TRBD2 (5 bases). CDR1 is DFQATT, CDR2 SNEGSKA, per germline (reference sequence). Trimming cost V 4 bases and J 3 bases, with 19 bases left between them. The CDR3 runs to 16 residues. CDR3 in amino acids: CSAIASGIGGYNEQFF. CDR3 DNA sequence: TGCAGTGCTATAGCCTCGGGAATTGGAGGCTACAATGAGCAGTTCTTC.

This clonotype was found a few times. The junction and the germline gene differ at one end; a read error may be behind it. This chain joins TRBV5-1 and TRBJ1-5; D gene ambiguous. CDR3 length equals 14 residues. Germline CDR1 is SGHRS and CDR2 is YFSETQ. The CDR3 here is CASSLVPENQPQHF. In nucleotides, the CDR3 is TGCGCCAGCAGCTTGGTGCCGGAGAATCAACCCCAGCATTTT.